These T cell receptor beta chains were read from a single sample in a study of cytomegalovirus exposure and HLA in healthy donors. Sequencing used immunoSEQ multiplex PCR; TCRdb keeps in-frame clones, though not all of them. The sample records roughly 120,000 clones, over 65% being singletons. The sequencing sample was made of PBMCs. Receptor source: a woman younger than 30 in good health and CMV-seronegative. The CDR3 runs from the conserved cysteine through the conserved F or W. D genes are given only for firm matches.

>TRBD1|TRBV29-1|TRBJ1-2
CSCRTGGAGGYTF
TGCAGCTGCCGGACAGGGGGCGCAGGTGGCTACACCTTC
>TRBD1|TRBV6-1|TRBJ1-5
CASSQGTGPEQPQHF
TGTGCCAGCAGCCAGGGGACAGGGCCGGAACAGCCCCAGCATTTT
>TRBD2|TRBV7-9|TRBJ2-7
CASSFGLAGMSYEQYF
TGTGCCAGCAGCTTCGGACTAGCGGGGATGTCCTACGAGCAGTACTTC
>NA|TRBV7-9|TRBJ1-2
CASSLTESGYTF
TGTGCCAGCAGCTTGACAGAAAGCGGCTACACCTTC
>NA|TRBV27|TRBJ2-2
CASTLGNTGELFF
TGTGCCAGCACCCTCGGGAACACCGGGGAGCTGTTTTTT
>TRBD1|TRBV7-2|TRBJ1-1
CASSLAGQGNTEAFF
TGTGCCAGCAGCTTAGCGGGACAGGGGAACACTGAAGCTTTCTTT
>NA|TRBV7-9|TRBJ2-3
CASSPMDTQYF
TGTGCCAGCAGTCCAATGGATACGCAGTATTTT
>TRBD1|TRBV7-6|TRBJ1-1
CASSLYRDSEAFF
TGTGCCAGCAGCTTATATCGGGACAGTGAAGCTTTCTTT
>NA|TRBV7-2|TRBJ1-5
CASSLERGYSNQPQHF
TGTGCCAGCAGCTTGGAAAGGGGCTATAGCAATCAGCCCCAGCATTTT
>TRBD1|TRBV12-5|TRBJ1-1
CASGLVLDRDRGQTEAFF
TGTGCTAGTGGTTTGGTACTAGACAGGGACAGGGGACAAACTGAAGCTTTCTTT
>TRBD1|TRBV5-6|TRBJ1-2
CASRGDRGNYGYTF
TGTGCCAGCAGGGGGGACAGGGGAAACTATGGCTACACCTTC
>NA|TRBV29-1|TRBJ2-1
CSAGGRGNEQFF
TGCAGCGCTGGAGGACGGGGCAATGAGCAGTTCTTC
>NA|TRBV10-1|TRBJ1-5
CASRVGAMAQHF
TGCGCCAGCAGGGTAGGGGCTATGGCCCAGCATTTT
>NA|TRBV5-1|TRBJ2-3
CASSLDHGTDTQYF
TGCGCCAGCAGCTTGGATCATGGCACAGATACGCAGTATTTT
>TRBD2|TRBV27|TRBJ2-1
CASSNPRGTSGRNEQFF
TGTGCCAGCAGTAACCCTAGGGGGACTAGCGGGAGGAATGAGCAGTTCTTC
>TRBD1|TRBV5-1|TRBJ1-1
CASSFTQIRGRAEAFF
TGCGCCAGCAGTTTTACCCAGATCAGGGGGCGCGCTGAAGCTTTCTTT
>NA|TRBV7-2|TRBJ2-4
CASSFSGIQYF
TGTGCCAGCAGTTTCAGCGGCATTCAGTACTTC
>NA|TRBV18|TRBJ2-6
CATLGADLSSGANVLTF
TGTGCCACCCTAGGGGCAGATCTAAGCTCTGGGGCCAACGTCCTGACTTTC
>TRBD1|TRBV5-1|TRBJ2-2
CASSLVQGAGELFF
TGCGCCAGCAGCTTGGTCCAGGGGGCAGGGGAGCTGTTTTTT
>TRBD2|TRBV4-3|TRBJ2-3
CASSSGLAPDTQYF
TGCGCCAGCAGCTCCGGACTAGCCCCTGATACGCAGTATTTT